This paragraph covers one TCR beta chain sequence. This sample is part of a study of CD8+ T cells in alopecia areata. Sequencing used cDNA as its template, made by extracting RNA and reverse transcribing it. Method: immunoSEQ multiplex PCR; TCRdb's copy keeps in-frame clones and lacks some. The table has roughly 76,000 clones, 29% seen once; the top ten hold around 14%. The CDR3 has 15 residues. The V gene's germline CDR1 is SGDLS and CDR2 YYNGEE. V was clipped by 6 bases and J by 6 bases; unmatched bases: 5. The treatment here: oral pan-JAK inhibitor, 5-10 mg twice daily. Patients with alopecia areata provided lesional scalp punch biopsies as well as peripheral blood.

The sequence came from a human donor with alopecia areata. The starting material was CD8+ T cells sorted from blood, obtained at week 4, from a patient treated with tofacitinib. The chain employs TRBV9 and TRBJ2-1, with 14 nucleotides matching TRBD2. The CDR3 region is CASTEGLAGANEQFF. Here the CDR3 DNA reads TGTGCCAGCACCGAGGGACTAGCGGGAGCCAATGAGCAGTTCTTC.